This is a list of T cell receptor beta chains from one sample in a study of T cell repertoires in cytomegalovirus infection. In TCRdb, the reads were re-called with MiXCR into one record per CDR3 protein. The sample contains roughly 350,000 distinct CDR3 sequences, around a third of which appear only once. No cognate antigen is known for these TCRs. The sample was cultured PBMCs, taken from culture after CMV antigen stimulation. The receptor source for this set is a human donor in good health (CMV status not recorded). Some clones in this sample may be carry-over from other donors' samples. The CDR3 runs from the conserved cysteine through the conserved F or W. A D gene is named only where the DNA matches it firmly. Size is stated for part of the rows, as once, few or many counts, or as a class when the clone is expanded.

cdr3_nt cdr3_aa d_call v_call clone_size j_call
TGTGCCAGCAGCTTAGTGCCCCCGGCAGACAGCAATTCACCCCTCCACTTT CASSLVPPADSNSPLHF - TRBV7-6 few TRBJ1-6
TGTGCCAGCAGCTCATCGGGCCTAGCGGGAGCATACAATGAGCAGTTCTTC CASSSSGLAGAYNEQFF TRBD2 TRBV7-2 many TRBJ2-1
TGTGCCAGTAGCGGGATGGGGTCCGGGACCCAGTACTTC CASSGMGSGTQYF - TRBV19 - TRBJ2-5
TGCAGTGCTCGGACAGGGGGCATTTATAATTCACCCCTCCACTTT CSARTGGIYNSPLHF TRBD1 TRBV20-1 few TRBJ1-6
TGTGCCAGCACCCTCCGGGCTAGCGGGAGAGGTTCTGAGCAGTTCTTC CASTLRASGRGSEQFF TRBD2 TRBV7-2 - TRBJ2-1
TGTGCCACCAGTGATGACAGGCCTGGCGGGGGTCAGCCCCAGCATTTT CATSDDRPGGGQPQHF - TRBV24-1 - TRBJ1-5
TGTGCCAGCAGCAAAGGAATGAACACTGAAGCTTTCTTT CASSKGMNTEAFF - TRBV7-8 - TRBJ1-1
TGTGCTAGTGGTAGCGGGAGGGCCGGAGATACGCAGTATTTT CASGSGRAGDTQYF TRBD2 TRBV12-5 few TRBJ2-3
TGTGCCAGCAGCTTCGGCAACGACTACGAGCAGTACTTC CASSFGNDYEQYF - TRBV7-2 medium-sized TRBJ2-7
TGTGCCAGCAGCGAACTCGGGGGGACTAGCGGGGCTAATGAGCAGTTCTTC CASSELGGTSGANEQFF TRBD2 TRBV7-6 - TRBJ2-1
TGTGCCAGCAGACCCCTACTTACAGGGCTCTACGAGCAGTACTTC CASRPLLTGLYEQYF - TRBV6-2/TRBV6-3 - TRBJ2-7
TGTGCCAGCAGTTTTTTGAACCAAGAGACCCAGTACTTC CASSFLNQETQYF - TRBV12-3/TRBV12-4 few TRBJ2-5
TGTGCCAGCAGTTACTCGGACAGGATGAACACTGAAGCTTTCTTT CASSYSDRMNTEAFF TRBD1 TRBV6-5 few TRBJ1-1
TGTGCCAGTAGTATAATCCAGTCCAATCAGCCCCAGCATTTT CASSIIQSNQPQHF - TRBV19 few TRBJ1-5
TGTGCCAGCAGCCCTGGTTCAGATACGCAGTATTTT CASSPGSDTQYF - TRBV28 - TRBJ2-3
TGTGCCAGCAGCCTTAGGACTCTCTATGGCTACACCTTC CASSLRTLYGYTF - TRBV7-8 few TRBJ1-2
TGCAGCGCCCGAGGGCCTAGCGGGATCAATGAGCAGTTCTTC CSARGPSGINEQFF TRBD2 TRBV29-1 - TRBJ2-1
TGTGCCAGCAGCTTAGCTACTAGCGGATACTACGAGCAGTACTTC CASSLATSGYYEQYF TRBD2 TRBV7-2 - TRBJ2-7
TGTGCCAGCAGCTTAGAAGGCGGGAGGGCCAGGAATGAGCAGTTCTTC CASSLEGGRARNEQFF TRBD2 TRBV11-2 - TRBJ2-1
TGCGCCAGCAGCCAAGATCGATCTAGCGGGACCCTATACAATGAGCAGTTCTTC CASSQDRSSGTLYNEQFF TRBD2 TRBV4-1 - TRBJ2-1
TGCAGTGCTAGTCGCAGGGGTTTGGAGCAGTACTTC CSASRRGLEQYF - TRBV20-1 few TRBJ2-7
TGTGCCAGCTCAACAGGTTCCAATCAGCCCCAGCATTTT CASSTGSNQPQHF - TRBV7-2 few TRBJ1-5
TGCAGCGTTGAAGGATCCCCCAGGGCAGATACGCAGTATTTT CSVEGSPRADTQYF - TRBV29-1 - TRBJ2-3
TGCGCCAGCAGCTGGGAGACTAGTTCTCTAGAGACCCAGTACTTC CASSWETSSLETQYF - TRBV5-1 few TRBJ2-5
TGCGCCAGCAGGGACACGGGACAGGGGGACTATGGCTACACCTTC CASRDTGQGDYGYTF TRBD1 TRBV4-3 - TRBJ1-2
TGTGCCAGCAGCTTTCGGAGACAGGGGCTCGGGGAAAAACTGTTTTTT CASSFRRQGLGEKLFF TRBD1 TRBV7-2 many TRBJ1-4
TGCGCCAGCAGCCTCGGACAGGGTGGTACAGATACGCAGTATTTT CASSLGQGGTDTQYF TRBD1 TRBV5-1 many TRBJ2-3
TGTGCCAGCAGTGAAGTTGGCGAGCGGGGACGGGAAGCTTTCTTT CASSEVGERGREAFF - TRBV2 - TRBJ1-1
TGTGCCAGCAGTTCCCGGGACAGGTGGCTTTATGGCTACACCTTC CASSSRDRWLYGYTF TRBD1 TRBV27 many TRBJ1-2
TGTGCCAGTAGATCGACGGGCTCTAGCACAGATACGCAGTATTTT CASRSTGSSTDTQYF - TRBV19 - TRBJ2-3
TGTGCCAGCAGTTTCCAACACCGCACTGAAGCTTTCTTT CASSFQHRTEAFF - TRBV6-8 - TRBJ1-1
TGTGCCAGCACCCGGGGGACCTTATCCAAAAACATTCAGTACTTC CASTRGTLSKNIQYF - TRBV7-9 few TRBJ2-4
TGTGCCAGCAGCCTAGACTGGTCTAGCGCCCAGGGCTACGAGCAGTACTTC CASSLDWSSAQGYEQYF - TRBV7-2 - TRBJ2-7
TGTGCCAGCAATACGGGACAGGCTAACACTGAAGCTTTCTTT CASNTGQANTEAFF TRBD1 TRBV28 - TRBJ1-1
TGTGCCAGCAGTTTAGGACGGAATCACAATGAGCAGTTCTTC CASSLGRNHNEQFF - TRBV12-3/TRBV12-4 - TRBJ2-1
TGTGCCAGCAGCTTAGGTGGGACTAGTGGGGATAGCGAGCAGTTCTTC CASSLGGTSGDSEQFF TRBD2 TRBV7-2 once TRBJ2-1
TGTGCCACAAAATCTAGCGGGAGATTAGAGGAGACCCAGTACTTC CATKSSGRLEETQYF TRBD2 TRBV15 - TRBJ2-5
TGCGCCAGCAGCTCCGGGACAGGGATGAACGAGCAGTACTTC CASSSGTGMNEQYF TRBD1 TRBV5-1 - TRBJ2-7
- CASSILGTEAFF - TRBV12-3/TRBV12-4 - TRBJ1-1
TGTGCCATCAGTGAGTCTTTATCCCAGGATGAGCAGTTCTTC CAISESLSQDEQFF - TRBV10-3 few TRBJ2-1
TGTGCCAGCAGCATTGACAGTACAGATACGCAGTATTTT CASSIDSTDTQYF - TRBV5-4 - TRBJ2-3
TGCGCCAGCAGCGGTCAAAGTTTGGAGGGAGAGCAGTACTTC CASSGQSLEGEQYF - TRBV5-1 - TRBJ2-7
TGTGCCACCAGTGATTTGAAAGGCCAGCCCCAGCATTTT CATSDLKGQPQHF - TRBV24-1 - TRBJ1-5
TGTGCCAGCACACGACAGGGGGCAAATTCTGGTGAGCAGTTCTTC CASTRQGANSGEQFF TRBD1 TRBV6-6 - TRBJ2-1
TGTGCCAGCAGCTTATATTCTACAGGGACTAATGAAAAACTGTTTTTT CASSLYSTGTNEKLFF - TRBV7-2 - TRBJ1-4
TGTGCCAGCAGCTTAGATGGGGTTTTAGGGACGCAGTATTTT CASSLDGVLGTQYF - TRBV11-2 - TRBJ2-3
TGTGCCAGCAGCGTCCCTAGGGGGTTGAGGGCAGATACGCAGTATTTT CASSVPRGLRADTQYF - TRBV7-2 few TRBJ2-3
TGTGCCAGCAGTGATGGGGCTACCGGGGAGCTGTTTTTT CASSDGATGELFF - TRBV2 - TRBJ2-2
TGTGCCAGCAGTACAAGGGCCGCCTACGAGCAGTACTTC CASSTRAAYEQYF - TRBV6-8 few TRBJ2-7
TGCGCCAGCAGCCCAAAGACTGGGGTTCGGAACACTGAAGCTTTCTTT CASSPKTGVRNTEAFF - TRBV4-1 - TRBJ1-1
TGTGCCAGCAGTTCCAGACGCAACACTGAAGCTTTCTTT CASSSRRNTEAFF - TRBV27 - TRBJ1-1
TGTGCCAGCAGCTTGGGGACGGTTAGCAATCAGCCCCAGCATTTT CASSLGTVSNQPQHF - TRBV5-6 few TRBJ1-5
TGTGCCATCCAGGGCTCGAGCACAGATACGCAGTATTTT CAIQGSSTDTQYF - TRBV10-3 - TRBJ2-3